The sample holds many counts of the clone carrying this T cell receptor beta chain. Its target is unknown. This specimen belongs to a study of regulatory T cells in long-lasting Graves disease. Points from the study as a whole: Persistent Graves' patients showed reduced TCR diversity versus newly diagnosed patients. Newly diagnosed disease favored TRBV20-1 and TRBJ2-1 over persistent disease.

Sequencing libraries for TCR beta were prepared with iRepertoire HTBI primers and Arm-PCR of CDR3 regions. TCRdb analysed the multiplex PCR reads with MiXCR anew, one entry per CDR3 protein. Among approximately 400,000 distinct CDR3 sequences listed, 14% to 15% were seen once. V trimming: 10 bases; J trimming: 7 bases; junction bases outside the gene matches: 6. This CDR3 region has 13 residues. The V gene's germline CDR1 is MDHEN and CDR2 SYDVKM. Described time point: newly diagnosed GD, antithyroid drugs for less than 3 months. RNA from PBMCs was the source of the TCR library. Graves' disease diagnoses used American Thyroid Association guidelines. This sample also appeared in a second study, on T cells in Graves' hyperthyroidism and ophthalmopathy.

This material consisted of peripheral blood mononuclear cells (PBMCs), taken at new diagnosis, from a patient treated with antithyroid drugs. The origin of this receptor is a woman aged 30 to 39 with Graves disease. The chain couples TRBV28 to TRBJ1-6, with TRBD1 identical over 8 bases. CDR3 DNA sequence: TGTGCCACCCAGGGGGCCGACAATTCACCCCTCCACTTT. It encodes CATQGADNSPLHF. Complete variable domain (other parts from reference TRBV28 and TRBJ1-6): DVKVTQSSRYLVKRTGEKVFLECVQDMDHENMFWYRQDPGLGLRLIYFSYDVKMKEKGDIPEGYSVSREKKERFSLILESASTNQTSMYLCATQGADNSPLHFGNGTRLTVT.